This TCR beta chain was sequenced during a study of blood T cell repertoires in COVID-19. At the level of the study: Material from acute and convalescent COVID-19 was sourced from the United States, Italy and Spain. In each case, the material was cDNA or gDNA derived from T cells, B-cell-depleted T cells, or PBMCs.

Comments on this clone: The junction departs from germline at one end; a sequencing error may be responsible.

The CDR3 runs to 13 residues. The germline CDR1 and CDR2 sequences are SSHAT and FNYEAQ (reference sequence). Per the study methods: Reference gene primer amplification in the assay estimated nucleated cell counts. Measured with immunoSEQ multiplex PCR; TCRdb has only the in-frame clones, and not every one. V, J and clone size are taken as reported in that table, and D and trimming were inferred from the DNA itself. This sample has about 160,000 clones; 70% to 90% occur once, and the top ten carry more than 0.85%. The sequence was obtained from a man aged 40-49 years with acute or convalescent COVID-19. The V and J genes are TRBV7-7 and TRBJ1-1; no reliable D call. Sequencing was performed on peripheral blood. The CDR3: CASSPGPNTEAFF. The DNA for the CDR3 is TGTGCTAGCAGCCCAGGCCCGAACACTGAAGCTTTCTTT.